This record concerns one T cell receptor (beta chain) sequence. Antigen: not known. Sequencing used immunoSEQ multiplex PCR; TCRdb keeps in-frame clones, though not all of them. This sample has tens of thousands of clones; about nine tenths occur once, and the top ten carry more than 1.1%. These data belong to a study of a mutant IDH1 vaccine in newly diagnosed glioma. Time point reported: week 23, last vaccination. Each dose delivered 300 ug of mutant IDH1 20-mer peptide subcutaneously with imiquimod. The germline V and J ends were trimmed by 2 bases and 7 bases, with 6 bases remaining between them. CDR1 is SEHNR, CDR2 FQNEAQ, per germline (reference sequence). The CDR3 extends over 12 amino acids.

V gene TRBV7-9 combines with J gene TRBJ1-5, with a weak D call TRBD1 (5 bases). This receptor was obtained from a middle-aged man with glioma. Sequencing was performed on PBMCs, taken from a glioma patient whose treatment included an IDH1 peptide vaccine. This CDR3 reads CASSLWGQPQHF. CDR3 coding DNA: TGTGCCAGCAGCTTATGGGGGCAGCCCCAGCATTTT.